Listed here are 17 T cell receptor beta chains from one sample, sequenced in a study of regulatory T cells in long-lasting Graves disease. Arm-PCR with iRepertoire HTBI primers amplified the CDR3 regions for these TCR beta libraries. A single record per CDR3 protein comes from TCRdb applying MiXCR to the multiplex PCR reads. This table holds a few hundred thousand distinct CDR3 sequences, 21% found once. The time point here: persistent/refractory GD, antithyroid drugs over 5 years with positive TRAb. PBMC RNA was the source of the TCR library. This specimen consisted of peripheral blood mononuclear cells (PBMCs), obtained when the disease was refractory, from a patient treated with antithyroid drugs. These receptors originate from a female donor with Graves disease.

This clonotype has a handful of counts. The chain recombines TRBV11-2 with TRBJ2-3, with D tentatively TRBD2 (5 bases). Germline CDR1 is SGHAT and CDR2 is FQNNGV. Trimming took 8 bases from V and 2 from J, leaving 14 bases between them. CDR3 length: 14 residues. In nucleotides, the CDR3 is TGTGCCAGCTCGGGAAGAGAAATCACAGATACGCAGTATTTT. Protein sequence: CASSGREITDTQYF. Full variable domain (missing parts from reference TRBV11-2 and TRBJ2-3): EAGVAQSPRYKIIEKRQSVAFWCNPISGHATLYWYQQILGQGPKLLIQFQNNGVVDDSQLPKDRFSAERLKGVDSTLKIQPAKLEDSAVYLCASSGREITDTQYFGPGTRLTVL.

Many counts were recorded for this clonotype. The chain uses TRBV28 and TRBJ1-2; a possible D gene is TRBD1 (6 bases). V was trimmed by 8 bases and J by 9 bases, leaving 13 bases between them. This CDR3 is built from 11 residues. CDR1 and CDR2 from the germline V gene are MDHEN and SYDVKM. Written as DNA, the CDR3 is TGTGCCAGCCAACAGGGTTCGCGCTACACCTTC. This encodes CASQQGSRYTF.

The V call is TRBV2, the J call TRBJ1-5, with 8 bases matching TRBD1. The CDR3 length is 15 residues. The V and J ends lost 7 bases and 3 bases, in that order; junction bases with no gene match: 8. Germline CDR1 is SNHLY and CDR2 is FYNNEI. CDR3 DNA sequence: TGTGCCAGCAACCGGGACAGGTCAAACAATCAGCCCCAGCATTTT. Protein: CASNRDRSNNQPQHF.

This clonotype has a count of ten or more. The chain joins TRBV2 to TRBJ2-7; D tentatively fits TRBD1 or TRBD2 (5 bases each). Trimming left V 7 bases short and J 2 bases short, with 21 bases between. The CDR3 is 16 residues long. Germline CDR1 SNHLY, CDR2 FYNNEI. The CDR3 coding sequence is TGTGCCAGCATGGGACCTTCGGGAAACCGTACCTACGAGCAGTACTTC. Its translation: CASMGPSGNRTYEQYF.

This clonotype has a handful of counts. This chain links TRBV20-1 with TRBJ1-5, with D perhaps TRBD1 (5 bases). The CDR3 runs to 13 residues. CDR1 and CDR2 (germline): DFQATT, SNEGSKA (reference sequence). Trimming took 6 bases from V and 6 from J, leaving 15 bases between them. The CDR3 spells CSAKSQGPQPQHF. CDR3 nucleotides: TGCAGTGCCAAATCCCAGGGCCCTCAGCCCCAGCATTTT.

This clonotype was detected many times. The J gene is TRBJ1-2, the V gene TRBV6-5; D is undetermined. In germline, CDR1 is MNHEY, CDR2 SVGAGI. The CDR3 runs to 14 residues. V lost 3 bases, J lost 2 bases, and 10 bases lay in between. CDR3 protein: CASSYSIPNYGYTF. The CDR3 DNA reads TGTGCCAGCAGTTATTCGATCCCCAACTATGGCTACACCTTC.

Remarks on this clonotype: Being one base from a much bigger clone, this may be a read error. V and J are TRBV7-2 and TRBJ1-3; TRBD1 might be the D (5 bases). The length of the CDR3 is 14 residues. The germline CDR1 and CDR2 sequences are SGHTA and FQGNSA. The CDR3 nucleotides read TGTGCCAGCAGCTCCGCCCGCGGGGCCAGGACCATGTATTTT. Its protein is CASSSARGARTMYF.

This clonotype occurred many times. The rearrangement links TRBV2 to TRBJ2-2, with D tentatively TRBD1 or TRBD2 (5 bases each). V shed 6 bases and J shed 6 bases, with 20 bases lying between them. The CDR3 sequence is 16 residues long. Germline CDR1 reads SNHLY; CDR2 reads FYNNEI. The CDR3 loop is CASSRDPWLGAGELFF. The CDR3 nucleotides read TGTGCCAGCAGCCGGGACCCTTGGCTCGGCGCCGGGGAGCTGTTTTTT.

A single count supports this clonotype. This chain joins TRBV20-1 and TRBJ1-5; TRBD1 might be the D (6 bases). V was pared by 4 bases and J by 6 bases, with 13 bases between. The length of the CDR3 is 13 residues. CDR1 is DFQATT, CDR2 SNEGSKA, per germline (reference sequence). The CDR3 here is CSAITGSVQPQHF. The CDR3 DNA is TGCAGTGCTATTACAGGGTCCGTTCAGCCCCAGCATTTT.

This clonotype was observed at least ten times. The chain links TRBV3-1 to TRBJ1-1; the D is unclear. Looked up from germline, CDR1 is LGHDT and CDR2 is YNNKEL (reference sequence). The CDR3 contains 13 residues. V lost 4 bases to trimming and J lost 1 base, with 7 bases between them. The CDR3 DNA reads TGTGCCAGCAGCCCGTGGGGGAACACTGAAGCTTTCTTT. Protein: CASSPWGNTEAFF.

The chain joins TRBV10-2 to TRBJ2-5; TRBD1 might be the D (6 bases). This CDR3 is 14 amino acids long. V lost 4 bases to trimming and J lost 5 bases, with 14 bases between them. The germline gives CDR1 WSHSY, CDR2 SAAADI. The CDR3 DNA reads TGCGCCAGCAGTGCCCAGTCAGGGGAGGAGACCCAGTACTTC. It is translated as CASSAQSGEETQYF.

In regard to this clonotype: The CDR3 ends on some other residue instead of the conserved phenylalanine or tryptophan, so this is likely a read error. It is unclear where the CDR3 begins or ends on the DNA, so no DNA is shown, and the CDR3 is as TCRdb lists it. The chain is built from TRBV20-1 and TRBJ1-1; the table's D call, TRBD1, has no DNA check behind it. CDR1 is DFQATT and CDR2 is SNEGSKA in the germline V gene (reference sequence). The length of the CDR3 is 11 amino acids, counting both ends. CDR3: CSARRGGGATG.

For this clonotype: Possible read error: a much larger clone is one base away. The chain combines TRBV12-3 or TRBV12-4 with TRBJ1-5; weak D call: TRBD1 (5 bases). V lost 5 bases and J 12 bases, leaving 14 bases between the germline ends. The CDR3 loop spans 12 amino acids. As DNA, the CDR3 is TGTGCCAGCAGTCGCGCCCAGGGTCTCCAGCATTTT. It yields the protein CASSRAQGLQHF.

This clonotype was observed many times. This chain joins TRBV24-1 and TRBJ1-1; 7 bases match TRBD1. This CDR3 region has 13 residues. The V gene end was trimmed by 0 bases and the J gene end by 6 bases; junction bases not matched to a gene: 0. CDR1 KGHDR and CDR2 SFDVKD come from the germline V gene. CDR3 in DNA: TGTGCCACCAGTGATTTGACAGGGGCTGAAGCTTTCTTT. It encodes CATSDLTGAEAFF.

This clonotype was seen many times. The rearrangement uses TRBV2 and TRBJ1-1; no clear D gene. This CDR3 is 12 amino acids long. Germline V CDR1 and CDR2: SNHLY, FYNNEI. The V and J ends lost 6 bases and 0 bases respectively, with 5 bases between them. This CDR3 is CASRPLNTEAFF. As DNA, the CDR3 is TGTGCCAGCAGACCATTGAACACTGAAGCTTTCTTT.

J is TRBJ2-2 and V is TRBV25-1, with 9 bases identical to TRBD2. The CDR3 runs 16 residues. V dropped 7 bases and J dropped 7; count of bases not matched to a gene: 13. Germline CDR1 is MGHDK and CDR2 is SYGVNS. The CDR3 nucleotides read TGTGCCAGCACCGGGGGAGCGGGAGGAAGGGTCGGGGAGCTGTTTTTT. Protein: CASTGGAGGRVGELFF.

V and J are TRBV5-4 and TRBJ2-2; 13 positions match TRBD2. Looked up from germline, CDR1 is SGHNT and CDR2 is YYREEE (reference sequence). Trimming removed 4 bases from V and 3 bases from J; junction bases left unmatched: 3. The CDR3 sequence is 16 residues long. This chain's CDR3 is CASSKLAGGDTGELFF. The DNA of the CDR3 is TGTGCCAGCAGCAAACTAGCGGGAGGGGACACCGGGGAGCTGTTTTTT.